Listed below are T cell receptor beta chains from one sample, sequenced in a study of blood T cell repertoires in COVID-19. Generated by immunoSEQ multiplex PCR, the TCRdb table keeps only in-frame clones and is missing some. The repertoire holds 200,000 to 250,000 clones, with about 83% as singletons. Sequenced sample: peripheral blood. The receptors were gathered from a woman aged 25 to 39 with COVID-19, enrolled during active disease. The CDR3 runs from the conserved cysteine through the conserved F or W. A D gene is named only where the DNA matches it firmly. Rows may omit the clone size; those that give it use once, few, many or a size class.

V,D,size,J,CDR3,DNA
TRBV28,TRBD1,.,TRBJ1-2,CASSLSGTEDYGYTF,TGTGCCAGCAGCCTTTCCGGGACAGAGGACTATGGCTACACCTTC
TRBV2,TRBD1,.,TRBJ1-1,CASSVQGGGTEAFF,TGTGCCAGCAGTGTACAGGGGGGTGGGACTGAAGCTTTCTTT
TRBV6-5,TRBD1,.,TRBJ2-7,CASKSTGGSYEQYF,TGTGCCAGCAAGAGCACAGGGGGCTCCTACGAGCAGTACTTC
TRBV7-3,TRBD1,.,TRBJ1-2,CASSAAGGYGYTF,TGTGCCAGCAGCGCGGCAGGGGGCTATGGCTACACCTTC
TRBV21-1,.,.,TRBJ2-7,CASSKAQGEQYF,TGTGCCAGCAGCAAAGCACAGGGCGAGCAGTACTTC
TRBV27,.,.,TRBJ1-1,CASSFTGLGTEAFF,TGTGCCAGCAGCTTTACAGGGTTGGGAACTGAAGCTTTCTTT
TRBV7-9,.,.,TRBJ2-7,CASGAGDYEQYF,TGTGCCAGCGGGGCAGGGGACTACGAGCAGTACTTC
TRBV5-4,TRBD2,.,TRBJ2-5,CASSLVLAGGYGTQYF,TGTGCCAGCAGCTTGGTCCTAGCGGGGGGGTATGGGACCCAGTACTTC
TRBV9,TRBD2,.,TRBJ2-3,CASSVGSSGQQYF,TGTGCCAGCAGCGTAGGGTCTAGCGGCCAACAGTATTTT
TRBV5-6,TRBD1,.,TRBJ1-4,CASSLSFRDSPNEKLFF,TGTGCCAGCAGCTTGTCCTTCCGGGACAGTCCTAATGAAAAACTGTTTTTT
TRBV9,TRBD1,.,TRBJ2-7,CASSASRTGAEQYF,TGTGCCAGCAGCGCCAGCCGTACAGGGGCCGAGCAGTACTTC
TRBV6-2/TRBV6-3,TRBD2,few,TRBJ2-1,CASSSTSGGAVNEQFF,TGTGCCAGCAGTTCTACTAGCGGGGGGGCCGTTAATGAGCAGTTCTTC
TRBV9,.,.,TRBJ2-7,CASSVDSGHYEQYF,TGTGCCAGCAGCGTGGACTCCGGGCACTACGAGCAGTACTTC
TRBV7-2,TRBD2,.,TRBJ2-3,CASSLVPAGLTDTQYF,TGTGCCAGCAGCTTAGTCCCAGCGGGGTTAACAGATACGCAGTATTTT
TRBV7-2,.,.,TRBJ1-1,CASGGRVNTEAFF,TGTGCCAGCGGTGGTCGGGTGAACACTGAAGCTTTCTTT
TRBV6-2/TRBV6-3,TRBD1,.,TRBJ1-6,CASSEDRIRNSPLHF,TGTGCCAGCAGTGAGGACAGGATTCGGAATTCACCCCTCCACTTT
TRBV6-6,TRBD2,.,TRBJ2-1,CASSYPSGNEQFF,TGTGCCAGCAGTTACCCTAGCGGCAATGAGCAGTTCTTC
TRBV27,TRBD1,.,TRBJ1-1,CASTLGKGGITEAFF,TGTGCCAGCACCCTCGGGAAAGGGGGCATCACTGAAGCTTTCTTT
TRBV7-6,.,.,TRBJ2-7,CASSGTGYEQYF,TGTGCCAGCAGCGGGACTGGATACGAGCAGTACTTC
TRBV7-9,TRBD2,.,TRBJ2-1,CASSGTSGPSSYNEQFF,TGTGCCAGCAGTGGGACTAGCGGGCCGAGCTCCTACAATGAGCAGTTCTTC
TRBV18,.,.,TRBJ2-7,CASHSHTNSYEQYF,TGTGCCAGCCACAGTCATACCAACTCCTACGAGCAGTACTTC
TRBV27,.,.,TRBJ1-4,CASSLITGTKEKLFF,TGTGCCAGCAGTCTTATTACCGGGACTAAAGAAAAACTGTTTTTT
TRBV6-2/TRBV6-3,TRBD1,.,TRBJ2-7,CASSYAYRGRYEQYF,TGTGCCAGCAGTTACGCCTACAGGGGGAGGTACGAGCAGTACTTC
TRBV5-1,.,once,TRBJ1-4,CASSLARGREKLFF,TGCGCCAGCAGCTTGGCCAGGGGAAGAGAAAAACTGTTTTTT
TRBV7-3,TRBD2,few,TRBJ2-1,CASSLYGGRSYNEQFF,TGTGCCAGCAGCTTATACGGCGGGAGATCCTACAATGAGCAGTTCTTC
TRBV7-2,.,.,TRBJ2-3,CASSLEGRAIGGDTQYF,TGTGCCAGCAGCTTAGAGGGCAGGGCCATCGGGGGAGATACGCAGTATTTT
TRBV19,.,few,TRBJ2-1,CASSTASGSYNEQFF,TGTGCCAGTAGTACGGCGAGCGGCTCCTACAATGAGCAGTTCTTC
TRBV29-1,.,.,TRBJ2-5,CSVEASGEETQYF,TGCAGCGTTGAGGCCTCAGGGGAGGAGACCCAGTACTTC
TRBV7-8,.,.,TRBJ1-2,CASSLGGRGGYTF,TGTGCCAGCAGCTTAGGAGGCCGGGGAGGCTACACCTTC
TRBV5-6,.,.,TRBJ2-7,CASSLGPPAGNDEQYF,TGTGCCAGCAGCCTTGGACCACCTGCAGGGAACGACGAGCAGTACTTC
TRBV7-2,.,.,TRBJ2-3,CASRDSSTDTQYF,TGTGCCAGCAGGGACAGTTCCACAGATACGCAGTATTTT
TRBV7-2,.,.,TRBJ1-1,CASSLRGENTEAFF,TGTGCCAGCAGCTTACGGGGGGAGAACACTGAAGCTTTCTTT
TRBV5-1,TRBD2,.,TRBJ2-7,CASSLGLAGDSYEQYF,TGCGCCAGCAGCTTGGGACTAGCGGGAGACTCCTACGAGCAGTACTTC
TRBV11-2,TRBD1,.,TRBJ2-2,CASSPDRAVGELFF,TGTGCCAGCAGCCCGGACAGGGCCGTAGGGGAGCTGTTTTTT
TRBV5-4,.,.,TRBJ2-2,CASSLGQPNTGELFF,TGTGCCAGCAGCCTAGGACAGCCCAACACCGGGGAGCTGTTTTTT
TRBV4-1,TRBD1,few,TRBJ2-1,CASTAGQGMVNEQFF,TGCGCCAGCACCGCGGGACAGGGTATGGTCAATGAGCAGTTCTTC
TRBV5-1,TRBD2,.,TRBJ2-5,CASSLVGGGALETQYF,TGCGCCAGCAGCTTGGTTGGCGGGGGGGCCCTGGAGACCCAGTACTTC
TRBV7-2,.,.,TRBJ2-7,CASSGIRGYEQYF,TGTGCCAGCAGCGGGATACGGGGCTACGAGCAGTACTTC
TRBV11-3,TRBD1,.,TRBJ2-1,CASSPGQGAINEQFF,TGTGCCAGCAGCCCTGGACAGGGGGCTATCAATGAGCAGTTCTTC
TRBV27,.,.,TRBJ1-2,CASSFSRAINYGYTF,TGTGCCAGCAGTTTTTCCAGGGCTATTAACTATGGCTACACCTTC
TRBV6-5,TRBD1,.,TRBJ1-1,CASSWTGEGATEAFF,TGTGCCAGCAGTTGGACAGGGGAGGGGGCCACTGAAGCTTTCTTT
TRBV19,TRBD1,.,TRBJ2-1,CASSRTGGAPGFF,TGTGCCAGTAGTAGGACAGGGGGGGCCCCGGGTTTCTTC
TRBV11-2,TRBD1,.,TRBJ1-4,CASSRPGTGIELFF,TGTGCCAGCAGCCGTCCCGGGACAGGGATAGAACTGTTTTTT
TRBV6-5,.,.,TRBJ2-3,CASKLSGGITDTQYF,TGTGCCAGCAAGCTTTCCGGGGGAATCACAGATACGCAGTATTTT
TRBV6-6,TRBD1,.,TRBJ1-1,CASSLEGGASNTEAFF,TGTGCCAGCAGTTTGGAAGGGGGCGCATCGAACACTGAAGCTTTCTTT
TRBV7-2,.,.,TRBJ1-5,CASSLARGSNQPQHF,TGTGCCAGCAGCTTAGCGCGGGGGAGCAATCAGCCCCAGCATTTT
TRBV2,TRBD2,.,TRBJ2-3,CASKTTSGDGNTQYF,TGTGCCAGCAAAACAACTAGCGGGGATGGGAATACGCAGTATTTT
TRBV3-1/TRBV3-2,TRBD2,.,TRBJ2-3,CASSQSSGGADAQYF,TGTGCCAGCAGCCAATCAAGCGGGGGGGCCGATGCGCAGTATTTT
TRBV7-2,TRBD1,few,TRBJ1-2,CASSPQGGQGPSSNGYTF,TGTGCCAGCAGCCCTCAAGGGGGACAGGGGCCTTCTTCGAATGGCTACACCTTC
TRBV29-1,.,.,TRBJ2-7,CSVERTGTEQYF,TGCAGCGTTGAACGCACAGGGACCGAGCAGTACTTC